A selection of T cell receptor beta chains follows, all from one sample in a study of STAT3 mutations in large granular lymphocyte leukemia. The repertoire was sequenced with immunoSEQ multiplex PCR; TCRdb's copy has only in-frame clones and lacks some. The table shows about 16,000 clones, with approximately 84% occurring only once. The specimen sequenced was peripheral blood mononuclear cells. The source of these receptors is a man aged 50 to 60 with T-cell large granular lymphocyte leukemia. Some clones in this sample may be carry-over from other donors' samples. CDR3s include the opening cysteine and the closing phenylalanine or tryptophan. D genes are given only for firm matches. Only part of the rows carry a size: once, few, many, or a class if the clone is expanded.

>TRBJ2-3|TRBV5-1|.|TRBD2
CASSRTSGADTQYF
TGCGCCAGCAGCCGGACTAGCGGGGCGGATACGCAGTATTTT
>TRBJ2-7|TRBV2|.|.
CASSPTGFQQYF
TGTGCCAGCAGTCCCACAGGGTTCCAGCAGTACTTC
>TRBJ1-5|TRBV5-1|.|.
CASSKDRPLLSNQPQHF
TGCGCCAGCAGCAAAGACAGGCCCCTACTTAGCAATCAGCCCCAGCATTTT
>TRBJ1-2|TRBV5-8|.|TRBD1
CASSLGQGARYGYTF
TGTGCCAGCAGCTTGGGACAGGGGGCGCGATATGGCTACACCTTC
>TRBJ2-3|TRBV5-1|.|TRBD2
CASSLEPLAGGTDTQYF
TGCGCCAGCAGCTTAGAACCACTAGCGGGGGGTACAGATACGCAGTATTTT
>TRBJ2-1|TRBV19|.|.
CASSMGTSYNEQFF
TGTGCCAGTAGTATGGGTACCTCCTACAATGAGCAGTTCTTC
>TRBJ1-4|TRBV6-1|once|.
CASSEQGSREKLFF
TGTGCCAGCAGTGAACAGGGGAGTAGAGAAAAACTGTTTTTT
>TRBJ2-2|TRBV6-6|.|.
CASSYQGQYTGELFF
TGTGCCAGCAGTTACCAGGGTCAGTACACCGGGGAGCTGTTTTTT
>TRBJ2-3|TRBV7-2|.|TRBD2
CASSRTSGRATDTQYF
TGTGCCAGCAGCCGGACTAGCGGGAGGGCGACAGATACGCAGTATTTT
>TRBJ2-7|TRBV5-4|.|.
CASSSLGLKGYEQYF
TGTGCCAGCAGCTCACTAGGGTTAAAGGGGTACGAGCAGTACTTC
>TRBJ2-5|TRBV5-1|.|.
CASSSGLTAQETQYF
TGCGCCAGCAGCTCGGGACTCACAGCTCAAGAGACCCAGTACTTC
>TRBJ2-7|TRBV28|.|.
CASSRFDGHEQYF
TGTGCCAGCAGTCGCTTTGATGGTCACGAGCAGTACTTC
>TRBJ1-6|TRBV7-9|.|.
CASSLDNSPLHF
TGTGCCAGCAGCTTAGATAATTCACCCCTCCACTTT
>TRBJ2-2|TRBV2|.|.
CASRGQYTGELFF
TGTGCCAGCAGAGGCCAGTACACCGGGGAGCTGTTTTTT
>TRBJ1-2|TRBV5-1|.|.
CASSLEAGNYGYTF
TGCGCCAGCAGCTTGGAGGCTGGGAACTATGGCTACACCTTC
>TRBJ2-3|TRBV7-7|.|TRBD2
CASSPGTSTDTQYF
TGTGCTAGCAGCCCGGGGACTAGCACTGATACGCAGTATTTT
>TRBJ1-1|TRBV30|.|.
CAWARQENTEAFF
TGTGCCTGGGCTAGACAGGAGAACACTGAAGCTTTCTTT
>TRBJ1-4|TRBV5-1|.|TRBD1
CASSLGQGDEKLFF
TGCGCCAGCAGCTTGGGACAGGGGGACGAAAAACTGTTTTTT
>TRBJ2-1|TRBV18|.|.
CASSPPKTLTRNEQFF
TGTGCCAGCTCACCACCGAAGACATTGACTCGCAATGAGCAGTTCTTC
>TRBJ2-7|TRBV5-1|.|.
CASSPPTGYEQYF
TGCGCCAGCAGCCCCCCGACAGGTTACGAGCAGTACTTC
>TRBJ2-7|TRBV7-3|.|.
CASSFQQSSYEQYF
TGTGCCAGCAGCTTCCAACAGAGCTCCTACGAGCAGTACTTC
>TRBJ2-6|TRBV5-6|.|TRBD1
CASSVTGVGANVLTF
TGTGCCAGCAGCGTAACAGGGGTAGGGGCCAACGTCCTGACTTTC
>TRBJ1-5|TRBV11-2|.|.
CASSLTDNNQPQHF
TGTGCCAGCAGCTTGACAGATAACAATCAGCCCCAGCATTTT
>TRBJ2-5|TRBV5-4|.|.
CASSLQQETQYF
TGTGCCAGCAGCTTGCAGCAAGAGACCCAGTACTTC
>TRBJ1-2|TRBV6-4|.|.
CASSPEANYGYTF
TGTGCCAGCAGCCCCGAGGCTAACTATGGCTACACCTTC
>TRBJ1-1|TRBV11-3|.|.
CASSLGRGRGGPEAFF
TGTGCCAGCAGCTTAGGGAGGGGAAGAGGGGGACCTGAAGCTTTCTTT
>TRBJ2-1|TRBV4-1|.|.
CASSPQRNREPEQFF
TGCGCCAGCAGCCCCCAGAGGAACAGGGAACCTGAGCAGTTCTTC
>TRBJ2-5|TRBV9|few|TRBD2
CASSVAPGTSGTQYF
TGTGCCAGCAGCGTAGCACCCGGGACTAGCGGGACCCAGTACTTC
>TRBJ2-7|TRBV6-1|once|TRBD2
CASSEVGRDEQYF
TGTGCCAGCAGTGAAGTGGGGAGGGACGAGCAGTACTTC
>TRBJ2-2|TRBV5-1|.|TRBD2
CASSLSGANTGELFF
TGCGCCAGCAGCTTGAGCGGGGCGAACACCGGGGAGCTGTTTTTT
>TRBJ2-3|TRBV4-3|.|.
CASSQEWDPRDTQYF
TGCGCCAGCAGCCAGGAATGGGACCCGAGGGATACGCAGTATTTT
>TRBJ2-1|TRBV6-4|.|TRBD1
CASSDPGQGAGNEQFF
TGTGCCAGCAGTGACCCGGGACAGGGGGCAGGCAATGAGCAGTTCTTC
>TRBJ1-2|TRBV28|.|.
CASSFPRGAGYGYTF
TGTGCCAGCAGTTTCCCACGGGGGGCGGGTTATGGCTACACCTTC
>TRBJ2-3|TRBV4-1|few|TRBD1
CASSQRPRTGSDTQYF
TGCGCCAGCAGCCAACGCCCCAGGACAGGTTCAGATACGCAGTATTTT
>TRBJ1-1|TRBV2|.|.
CASGSGSGRNTEAFF
TGTGCCAGCGGTAGTGGGTCCGGGAGGAACACTGAAGCTTTCTTT
>TRBJ1-6|TRBV18|.|.
CASSRTGRSPLHF
TGTGCCAGCTCGCGGACGGGGCGTTCACCCCTCCACTTT
>TRBJ2-7|TRBV25-1|once|TRBD1
CASSGGTGVAYEQYF
TGTGCCAGCAGTGGGGGGACAGGCGTCGCCTACGAGCAGTACTTC
>TRBJ2-7|TRBV7-3|.|TRBD1
CASSLEGQGRGEQYF
TGTGCCAGCAGCTTAGAGGGACAGGGGCGGGGCGAGCAGTACTTC
>TRBJ2-5|TRBV29-1|.|TRBD1
CSVGTAKETQYF
TGCAGCGTGGGGACAGCGAAAGAGACCCAGTACTTC
>TRBJ2-7|TRBV19|.|.
CASRHDPGTYEQYF
TGTGCCAGTAGACACGACCCTGGGACCTACGAGCAGTACTTC
>TRBJ2-7|TRBV6-4|.|.
CASSVRTNRYEQYF
TGTGCCAGCTCAGTAAGGACGAACCGTTACGAGCAGTACTTC
>TRBJ1-1|TRBV29-1|.|.
CSVEKPARNTEAFF
TGCAGCGTTGAAAAGCCGGCCAGGAACACTGAAGCTTTCTTT
>TRBJ2-1|TRBV18|.|TRBD2
CASSPRPLAGVHNEQFF
TGTGCCAGCTCACCTAGACCCCTAGCGGGAGTTCACAATGAGCAGTTCTTC
>TRBJ2-2|TRBV18|.|TRBD2
CASSPTSGGSTGELFF
TGTGCCAGCTCACCGACTAGCGGGGGAAGCACCGGGGAGCTGTTTTTT
>TRBJ2-3|TRBV11-2|.|TRBD2
CASTLAGLSATDTQYF
TGTGCCAGCACCCTAGCGGGGTTATCAGCCACAGATACGCAGTATTTT
>TRBJ2-7|TRBV5-1|.|TRBD1
CASSLETGGGYEQYF
TGCGCCAGCAGCTTGGAGACAGGGGGCGGGTACGAGCAGTACTTC
>TRBJ1-4|TRBV18|.|.
CASSPGRRNEKLFF
TGTGCCAGCTCACCAGGGAGGAGAAATGAAAAACTGTTTTTT
>TRBJ2-3|TRBV4-1|.|TRBD2
CASSQDTGGGTDTQYF
TGCGCCAGCAGCCAAGATACCGGGGGGGGCACAGATACGCAGTATTTT
>TRBJ1-2|TRBV19|few|.
CASRSTGQSNYGYTF
TGTGCCAGTAGATCGACGGGACAATCTAACTATGGCTACACCTTC
>TRBJ1-1|TRBV18|.|.
CASSIKGQNTEAFF
TGTGCCAGCTCAATAAAGGGCCAGAACACTGAAGCTTTCTTT
>TRBJ2-1|TRBV18|once|TRBD2
CASSTRGLALYNEQFF
TGTGCCAGCTCAACCAGGGGACTAGCCCTCTACAATGAGCAGTTCTTC
>TRBJ2-7|TRBV28|.|.
CASSFGAYEQYF
TGTGCCAGCAGTTTTGGGGCCTACGAGCAGTACTTC
>TRBJ1-3|TRBV7-9|.|TRBD1
CASSGGPGQGSGNTIYF
TGTGCCAGCAGCGGGGGGCCGGGACAGGGCTCTGGAAACACCATATATTTT
>TRBJ1-2|TRBV28|.|TRBD1
CASRTGGVNYGYTF
TGTGCCAGCAGGACAGGGGGCGTCAACTATGGCTACACCTTC
>TRBJ2-2|TRBV27|.|TRBD2
CASSLLAVGSGELFF
TGTGCCAGCAGTTTACTAGCGGTCGGGTCCGGGGAGCTGTTTTTT
>TRBJ2-6|TRBV9|.|.
CASSSGHSGANVLTF
TGTGCCAGCAGCTCCGGACACTCTGGGGCCAACGTCCTGACTTTC
>TRBJ1-6|TRBV5-1|few|.
CASSLDQSSYNSPLHF
TGCGCCAGCAGCTTGGATCAGAGCTCCTATAATTCACCCCTCCACTTT
>TRBJ2-3|TRBV4-1|.|.
CASSQEATDTQYF
TGCGCCAGCAGCCAAGAGGCCACAGATACGCAGTATTTT
>TRBJ2-1|TRBV9|.|TRBD2
CASSVVASGRSDEQFF
TGTGCCAGCAGCGTAGTAGCTAGCGGGAGAAGTGATGAGCAGTTCTTC